This T cell receptor beta chain was recorded in a study of blood T cells in healthy people across ages. Comments on this clonotype: The antigen remains undetermined.

Sample-barcoded 5' priming and a J-beta primer mix drove a second PCR of about 7 to 11 cycles. From the 5' RACE reads, TCRdb called clonotypes with MiXCR, one entry per CDR3 protein. The sample lists 1.5 million to 2 million distinct CDR3 sequences; more than 35% were seen once. The study, taken as a whole, reports: Measured against age, TCR beta diversity per million T cells decreased in a roughly linear manner.

All donors came from Russia, were Caucasian and healthy, and spanned ages about 6 to 100. Every sample had a minimum of 7 million PBMCs isolated. Total RNA extraction produced at least 6 micrograms (per sample) for the study. The V and J ends lost 5 bases and 10 bases, in that order; junction bases with no gene match: 15. Per the germline V gene, CDR1 is SGHTA and CDR2 is FQGNSA. The CDR3 loop spans 15 amino acids. The specimen sequenced was blood. The chain couples TRBV7-2 to TRBJ2-3, with 7 positions matching TRBD1. The sequence was collected from a human donor in good health. For the CDR3, the DNA is TGTGCCAGCAGCCAAAGGACAGGCCCAGGGAATGCGCAGTATTTT. It is translated as CASSQRTGPGNAQYF.